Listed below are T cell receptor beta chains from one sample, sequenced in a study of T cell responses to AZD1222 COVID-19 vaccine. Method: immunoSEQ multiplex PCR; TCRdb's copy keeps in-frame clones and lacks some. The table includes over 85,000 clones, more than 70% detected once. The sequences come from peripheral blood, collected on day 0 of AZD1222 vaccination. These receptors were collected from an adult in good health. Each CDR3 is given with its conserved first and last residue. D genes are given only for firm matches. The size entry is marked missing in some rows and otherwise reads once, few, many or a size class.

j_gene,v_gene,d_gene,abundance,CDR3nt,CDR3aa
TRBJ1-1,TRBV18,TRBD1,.,TGTGCCAGCTCACCCGGGACAGGGAGCTCTGAAGCTTTCTTT,CASSPGTGSSEAFF
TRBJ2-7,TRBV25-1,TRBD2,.,TGTGCCAGCAGTGAATGGGGGAGGGGCTCGGGACTCGAGCAGTACTTC,CASSEWGRGSGLEQYF
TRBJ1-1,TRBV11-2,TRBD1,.,TGTGCCAGCAGCGCAGACAGGGGGGGCACTGAAGCTTTCTTT,CASSADRGGTEAFF
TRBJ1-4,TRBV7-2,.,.,TGTGCCAGCAGCTGGGTGACGGATGAAAAACTGTTTTTT,CASSWVTDEKLFF
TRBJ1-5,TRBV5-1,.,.,TGCGCCAGCAGCCAGGACGGGGGAGCGGAGCCCCAGCATTTT,CASSQDGGAEPQHF
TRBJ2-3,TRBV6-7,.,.,TGTGCCAATAACCCCTTAGGGGTAGGAGACACAGATACGCAGTATTTT,CANNPLGVGDTDTQYF
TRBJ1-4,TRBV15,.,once,TGTGCCACCAGCAGAGATTTAGGCGCAACTAATGAAAAACTGTTTTTT,CATSRDLGATNEKLFF
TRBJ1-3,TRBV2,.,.,TGTGCCAGCAGGCCCATGAACTCTGGAAACACCATATATTTT,CASRPMNSGNTIYF
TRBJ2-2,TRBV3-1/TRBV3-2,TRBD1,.,TGTGCCAGCAGGCACCGGGACAGGGTTTTTCCCGGGGAGCTGTTTTTT,CASRHRDRVFPGELFF
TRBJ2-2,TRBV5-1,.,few,TGCGCCAGCAGCTTGGATCCGGGGTCGAACACCGGGGAGCTGTTTTTT,CASSLDPGSNTGELFF
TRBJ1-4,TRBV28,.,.,TGTGCCAGCGGTTCGGCAGGGCTGAGGACTAATGAAAAACTGTTTTTT,CASGSAGLRTNEKLFF
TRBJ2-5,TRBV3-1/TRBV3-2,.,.,TGTGCCAGCAGCAAAGGGTACAAGAGCCAAGAGACCCAGTACTTC,CASSKGYKSQETQYF
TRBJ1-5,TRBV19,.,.,TGTGCCAGTAAAGACGGGAATCAGCCCCAGCATTTT,CASKDGNQPQHF
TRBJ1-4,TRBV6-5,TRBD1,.,TGTGCCAGCACTCAAACCGGGACAGGGGGCGAAAAACTGTTTTTT,CASTQTGTGGEKLFF
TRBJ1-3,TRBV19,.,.,TGTGCCAGTAGTTCGAACGGACAGCCGGCTGGTGGAAACACCATATATTTT,CASSSNGQPAGGNTIYF
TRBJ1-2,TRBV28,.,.,TGTGCCAGCAGGAAAGGGGGTCCCTATGGCTACACCTTC,CASRKGGPYGYTF
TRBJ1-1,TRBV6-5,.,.,TGTGCCAGCAGTAGATTGACAAGCGTGAACACTGAAGCTTTCTTT,CASSRLTSVNTEAFF
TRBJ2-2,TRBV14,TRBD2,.,TGTGCCAGCAGTCCCAGGGCGGGAGGCGGGGAGCTGTTTTTT,CASSPRAGGGELFF
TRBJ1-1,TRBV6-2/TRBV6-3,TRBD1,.,TGTGCCAGCAGTTACTCGGGCAGGGGGCTTGGCACTGAAGCTTTCTTT,CASSYSGRGLGTEAFF
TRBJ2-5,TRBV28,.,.,TGTGCCAGCAGCTTACGGGAGTGGGAGACCCAGTACTTC,CASSLREWETQYF
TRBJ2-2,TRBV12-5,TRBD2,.,TGTGCTAGTGGTTTGACTAGCGGGATAGGGGAGCTGTTTTTT,CASGLTSGIGELFF
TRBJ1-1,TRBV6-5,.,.,TGTGCCAGCAGCCCCAGGGAGGGGGGCGGAACTGAAGCTTTCTTT,CASSPREGGGTEAFF
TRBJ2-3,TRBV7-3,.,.,TGTGCCAGCAGCTTAACAGGCCTGGGCACAGATACGCAGTATTTT,CASSLTGLGTDTQYF
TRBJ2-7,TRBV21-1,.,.,TGTGCCAGCAGCAAAGCCCCTCCCCACGAGCAGTACTTC,CASSKAPPHEQYF
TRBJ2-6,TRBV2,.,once,TGTGCCAGCCGGGACTCCTCCACTGGGGCCAACGTCCTGACTTTC,CASRDSSTGANVLTF
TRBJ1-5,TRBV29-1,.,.,TGCAGCGTTGAAACCTCCACGGCCCAGCATTTT,CSVETSTAQHF
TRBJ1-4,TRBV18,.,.,TGTGCCAGCTCACCACAGTCTAATGAAAAACTGTTTTTT,CASSPQSNEKLFF
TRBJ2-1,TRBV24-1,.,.,TGTGCCACCAGTGATTTCAAACAGGGATCGTACAATGAGCAGTTCTTC,CATSDFKQGSYNEQFF
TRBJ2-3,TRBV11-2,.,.,TGTGCCAGCAGCCACGCATCTAGCACAGATACGCAGTATTTT,CASSHASSTDTQYF
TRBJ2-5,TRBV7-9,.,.,TGTGCCAGCAGCCCGGGGGTTTGGGAGACCCAGTACTTC,CASSPGVWETQYF
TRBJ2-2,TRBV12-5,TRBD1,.,TGTGCTAAGGGGGAAACCGGGACAGGGACCGGGGAGCTGTTTTTT,CAKGETGTGTGELFF
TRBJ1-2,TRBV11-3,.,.,TGTGCCAGCAGCCTTACAGAAAATGGCTACACCTTC,CASSLTENGYTF
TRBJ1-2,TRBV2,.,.,TGTGCCAGCAGGGGGCATGGCGGCTACACCTTC,CASRGHGGYTF
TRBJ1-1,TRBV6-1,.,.,TGTGCCAGCAGTGATAAGGGGGGAGCTTTCTTT,CASSDKGGAFF
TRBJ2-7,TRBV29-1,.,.,TGCAGCGCCCGGGGGCGGCTCTCCTACGAGCAGTACTTC,CSARGRLSYEQYF
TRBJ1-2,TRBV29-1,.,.,TGCAGCGTTTCCTCCTATGGCTACACCTTC,CSVSSYGYTF
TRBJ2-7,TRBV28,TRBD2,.,TGTGCCATACAGACTAGCGGGAGCTACGAGCAGTACTTC,CAIQTSGSYEQYF